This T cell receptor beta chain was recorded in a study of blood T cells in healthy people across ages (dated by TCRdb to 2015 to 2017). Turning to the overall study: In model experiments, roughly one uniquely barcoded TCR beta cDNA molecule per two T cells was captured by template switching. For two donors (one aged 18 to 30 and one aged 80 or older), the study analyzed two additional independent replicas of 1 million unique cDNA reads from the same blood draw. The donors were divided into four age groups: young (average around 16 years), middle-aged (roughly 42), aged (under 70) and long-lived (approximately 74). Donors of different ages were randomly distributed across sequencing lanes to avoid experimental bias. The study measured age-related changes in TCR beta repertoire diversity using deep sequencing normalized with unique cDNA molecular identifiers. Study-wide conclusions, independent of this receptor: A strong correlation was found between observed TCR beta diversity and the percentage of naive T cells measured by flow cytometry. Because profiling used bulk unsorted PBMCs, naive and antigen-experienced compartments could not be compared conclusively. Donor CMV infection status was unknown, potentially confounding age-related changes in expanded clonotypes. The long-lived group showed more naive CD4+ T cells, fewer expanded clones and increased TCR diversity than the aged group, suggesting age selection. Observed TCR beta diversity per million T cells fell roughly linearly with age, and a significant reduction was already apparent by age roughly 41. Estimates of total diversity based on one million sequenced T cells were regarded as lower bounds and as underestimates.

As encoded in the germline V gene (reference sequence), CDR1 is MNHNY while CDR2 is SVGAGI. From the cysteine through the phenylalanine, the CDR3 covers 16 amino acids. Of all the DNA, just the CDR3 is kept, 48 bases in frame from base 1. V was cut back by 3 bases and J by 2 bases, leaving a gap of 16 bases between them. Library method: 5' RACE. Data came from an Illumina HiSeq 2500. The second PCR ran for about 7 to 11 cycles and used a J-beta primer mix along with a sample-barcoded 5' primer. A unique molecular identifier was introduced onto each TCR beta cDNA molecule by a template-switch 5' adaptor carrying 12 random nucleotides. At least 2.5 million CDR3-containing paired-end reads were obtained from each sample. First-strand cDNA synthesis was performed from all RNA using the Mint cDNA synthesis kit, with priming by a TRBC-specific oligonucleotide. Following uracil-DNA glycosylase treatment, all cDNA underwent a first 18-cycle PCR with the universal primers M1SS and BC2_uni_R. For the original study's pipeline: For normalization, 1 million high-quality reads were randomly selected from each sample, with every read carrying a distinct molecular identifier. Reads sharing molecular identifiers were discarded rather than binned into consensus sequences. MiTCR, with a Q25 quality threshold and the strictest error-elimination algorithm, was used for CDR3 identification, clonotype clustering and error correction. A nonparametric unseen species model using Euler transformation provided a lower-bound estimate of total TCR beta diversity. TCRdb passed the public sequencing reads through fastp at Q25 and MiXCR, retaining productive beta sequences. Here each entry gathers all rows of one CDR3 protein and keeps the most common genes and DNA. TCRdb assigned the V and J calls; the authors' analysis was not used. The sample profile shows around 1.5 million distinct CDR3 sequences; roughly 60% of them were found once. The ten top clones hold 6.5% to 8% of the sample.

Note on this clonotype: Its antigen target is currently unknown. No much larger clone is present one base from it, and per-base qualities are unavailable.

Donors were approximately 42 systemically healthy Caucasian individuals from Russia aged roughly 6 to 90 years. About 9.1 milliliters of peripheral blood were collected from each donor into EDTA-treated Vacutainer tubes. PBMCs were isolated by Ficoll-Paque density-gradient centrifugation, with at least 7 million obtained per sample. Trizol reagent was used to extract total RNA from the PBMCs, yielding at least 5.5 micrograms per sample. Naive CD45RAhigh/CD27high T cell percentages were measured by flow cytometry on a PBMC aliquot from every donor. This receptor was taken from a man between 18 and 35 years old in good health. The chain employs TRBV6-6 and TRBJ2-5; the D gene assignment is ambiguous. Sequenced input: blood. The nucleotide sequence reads TGTGCCAGCAGTTATTCAATCAGCCCCACACAAGAGACCCAGTACTTC. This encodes CASSYSISPTQETQYF.